The 29 T cell receptor beta chains in this list originate from one sample, sequenced in a study of tumor-infiltrating lymphocytes in glioblastoma multiforme. Three nested ARM-PCR rounds with V-beta and C-beta primers built TCRB libraries. One entry per CDR3 protein, called by TCRdb with MiXCR from the multiplex PCR reads. The table has about 15,000 distinct CDR3 sequences, under 85% seen once. Specimen: brain tumor tissue. Receptor source: a male donor with glioblastoma.

The rearrangement joins TRBV20-1 to TRBJ2-7; tentative D call: TRBD2 (5 bases). Germline values: CDR1 DFQATT, CDR2 SNEGSKA (reference sequence). Trimming took off 0 bases at V and 1 base at J, with 16 bases between the two ends. The CDR3 is 16 amino acids. The CDR3 reads CSARDGVRGLSYEQYF. The CDR3 DNA follows: TGCAGTGCTAGAGATGGGGTACGGGGTCTTTCCTACGAGCAGTACTTC.

The rearrangement uses TRBV6-1 and TRBJ1-5; 8 nucleotides match TRBD1. The CDR3 length is 13 residues. Germline trimming cut 7 bases from V and 6 bases from J; bases unmatched to any gene: 5. Germline V gene lookup returns CDR1 MNHNS and CDR2 SASEGT. The CDR3 bases are TGTGCCAGCAAACCGACAGGGGCTCAGCCCCAGCATTTT. This sequence encodes CASKPTGAQPQHF.

V usage is TRBV20-1 and J usage is TRBJ2-3; D remains unclear. Germline CDR1 is DFQATT and CDR2 is SNEGSKA (reference sequence). There are 13 residues in the CDR3. Between the trimmed V and J ends, which lost 2 bases and 4 bases, there was a span of 10 bases. This CDR3 reads CSARFWFADTQYF. The CDR3 DNA reads as TGCAGTGCTAGATTCTGGTTCGCAGATACGCAGTATTTT.

This clonotype came up once. The germline gene is not matched at one end of the junction; a read error may be the cause. This chain links TRBV6-1 with TRBJ2-5; D may be TRBD2 (5 bases). This CDR3 contains 15 residues. Germline V gene sequence: CDR1 MNHNS, CDR2 SASEGT. The CDR3, as DNA: TGTGTCAGCAGTGTCCTGAGGGCGAGCCAAGAGACCCAGTACTTC. Translation: CVSSVLRASQETQYF.

Regarding this clonotype: The junction differs from germline at one of its ends, possibly a read error. The chain carries TRBV11-2 and TRBJ1-1; no definite D call. The CDR3 has 13 residues. The germline gives CDR1 SGHAT, CDR2 FQNNGV. The CDR3 DNA is TGTGCCAGCAGCTTAGAGCTGAACGCTGAAGCCTTCTTT. This sequence encodes CASSLELNAEAFF.

V gene TRBV24-1 combines with J gene TRBJ2-1, with a weak D call TRBD2 (6 bases). This CDR3 has 14 residues. The germline CDR1 and CDR2 sequences are KGHDR and SFDVKD. CDR3 nucleotide sequence: TGTGTGACCAGTGGAGCGGGCATCTTTAATGAGCAGTTCTTC. Its translation is CVTSGAGIFNEQFF.

Of note for this clonotype: Mismatch with germline at one junction end may stem from a read error. This chain connects TRBV20-1 to TRBJ2-7; 7 bases agree with TRBD2. The CDR3 length is 15 residues. The germline gives CDR1 DFQATT, CDR2 SNEGSKA (reference sequence). CDR3 region: CSARGLAEGLYEQYF. DNA of the CDR3: TGCAGTGCTAGAGGGCTAGCGGAAGGGCTGTACGAACAGTACTTC.

With respect to this clonotype: Compared with germline, one end of the junction differs, possibly owing to a read error. The chain couples TRBV11-2 to TRBJ1-1; D not certain. The germline gives CDR1 SGHAT, CDR2 FQNNGV. The CDR3 loop spans 12 amino acids. CDR3 in amino acids: CASCLVHGVAFF. In nucleotides, the CDR3 is TGTGCCAGCTGCTTAGTACATGGAGTAGCTTTCTTT.

In regard to this clonotype: One end of the junction varies from germline; a read error may be responsible. This chain uses TRBV20-1 with TRBJ2-7, with TRBD2 matching 9 bases. Germline lookup yields CDR1 DFQATT and CDR2 SNEGSKA (reference sequence). There are 13 residues in the CDR3. The CDR3 region has the DNA TGCAGTGCCGGTCGGGTAGCGGGAGCTGAGCAGAACTTC. Protein product: CSAGRVAGAEQNF.

The chain uses TRBV11-1 and TRBJ2-3, with TRBD2 identical over 9 bases. The germline CDR1 and CDR2 sequences are SGHAT and FQDESV (reference sequence). The CDR3 has 15 residues. Trimming took 5 bases from V and 2 from J; bases not matched to a gene: 5. CDR3 loop: CASSPGTSHTDTQYF. DNA for the CDR3: TGTGCCAGCAGCCCCGGGACTAGCCACACAGATACGCAGTATTTT.

In regard to this clonotype: A read error may produce the germline difference seen at one junction end. This sequence joins TRBV7-8 and TRBJ1-1; D may be TRBD1 (5 bases). Looked up from germline, CDR1 is SGHVS and CDR2 is FQNEAQ. The CDR3 consists of 13 residues. The CDR3 loop is CASGLRRGSEASF. CDR3 nucleotides: TGTGCCAGCGGCTTACGACGGGGCTCTGAAGCTTCCTTT.

V is TRBV11-2 and J is TRBJ2-5; maybe TRBD1 (5 bases). Germline V lookup: CDR1 SGHAT, CDR2 FQNNGV. This CDR3 spans 18 amino acids. V lost 6 bases and J 5 bases, leaving 28 bases between the germline ends. The CDR3 region has the DNA TGTGCCAGCAGTTCGACCACCGGCAGGGCGTCTTTGGCGGAGACCCAGTACTTC. Protein product: CASSSTTGRASLAETQYF.

V usage is TRBV6-1 and J usage is TRBJ2-1, with 8 bases lining up with TRBD2. Germline values: CDR1 MNHNS, CDR2 SASEGT. The junction had 2 bases not matched to a gene; V was cut back by 0 bases and J by 1 base. CDR3 length equals 16 residues. CDR3 sequence (DNA): TGTGCCAGCAGTGAAGCTAGCGGGACATCCTACAATGAGCAGTTCTTC. Its translation is CASSEASGTSYNEQFF.

This sequence joins TRBV20-1 and TRBJ1-5; no firm D call. The CDR3 runs to 15 residues. Germline CDR1 DFQATT, CDR2 SNEGSKA (reference sequence). Trimming took 1 base from V and 2 from J, leaving 12 bases between them. The CDR3 DNA reads as TGCAGTGCTAGAGCAAAGGACGGCCGCAATCAGCCCCAGCATTTT. Its protein is CSARAKDGRNQPQHF.

On this clonotype: Germline and junction disagree at one end, which may indicate a read error. The CDR3: CASSYWTVNTDALF. The DNA for the CDR3 is TGTGCCAGCAGCTATTGGACAGTCAACACTGATGCTCTCTTT. This rearrangement joins TRBV5-6 to TRBJ1-1; possibly TRBD1 for D (6 bases). Per germline, CDR1 SGHDT and CDR2 YYEEEE. This CDR3 comprises 14 residues.

The chain uses TRBV5-6 and TRBJ2-3; 7 bases are a match to TRBD2. This CDR3 contains 15 residues. V lost 0 bases to trimming and J lost 6 bases; unmatched junction nucleotides: 7. Per germline, CDR1 SGHDT and CDR2 YYEEEE. CDR3 coding DNA: TGTGCCAGCAGCTTGGGACATAGGGGAGGGGATACGCAGTATTTT. Its translation is CASSLGHRGGDTQYF.

This clonotype was seen many times. A much more abundant neighbour one base away suggests this may be a read error. V usage is TRBV5-4 and J usage is TRBJ2-1; D call uncertain. The germline V gene encodes CDR1 SGHNT and CDR2 YYREEE (reference sequence). The CDR3 sequence is 14 residues long. CDR3 residues: CACSLEQAADEQFF. DNA for the CDR3: TGTGCCTGCAGCTTGGAGCAGGCGGCGGATGAGCAGTTCTTC. Variable domain in full (rest from reference TRBV5-4 and TRBJ2-1): ETGVTQSPTHLIKTRGQQVTLRCSSQSGHNTVSWYQQALGQGPQFIFQYYREEENGRGNFPPRFSGLQFPNYSSELNVNALELDDSALYLCACSLEQAADEQFFGPGTRLTVL.

On this clonotype itself: At one of its ends the junction is not consistent with the germline gene, which may arise from a read error. The chain combines TRBV29-1 with TRBJ2-1; unclear D gene. In germline, CDR1 is SQVTM, CDR2 ANQGSEA. The CDR3 runs to 14 residues. The DNA of the CDR3 is TGCAACACTCGAGACGTGAGCTCCTACGATGAGCAGTTCTTC. Its translation: CNTRDVSSYDEQFF.

This chain joins TRBV11-2 and TRBJ2-1; 11 bases map to TRBD2. Trimming cost V 4 bases and J 4 bases; bases outside gene matches: 6. Germline CDR1 is SGHAT and CDR2 is FQNNGV. This CDR3 comprises 16 residues. CDR3 region: CASSSTSGGKYNEQFF. Here the CDR3 DNA reads TGTGCCAGCAGCTCAACTAGCGGGGGTAAATACAATGAGCAGTTCTTC.

In its sample, this clonotype is medium-sized. This rearrangement joins TRBV29-1 to TRBJ2-3; TRBD2 matches at 7 bases. CDR3 size: 13 residues. Losses at the gene ends were 4 bases for V and 4 bases for J; bases not matched to a gene: 5. Germline V gene lookup returns CDR1 SQVTM and CDR2 ANQGSEA. The CDR3 DNA reads TGCAGCGTTGTGGGGGGAGGGCCAGATACGCAGTATTTT. Its translation: CSVVGGGPDTQYF.

Concerning this clonotype: An end of the junction differs from the germline gene, which may be a read error. V usage is TRBV7-9 and J usage is TRBJ2-1; a weak D match, TRBD1 (5 bases). The CDR3 totals 13 residues. From germline, CDR1 is SEHNR and CDR2 FQNEAQ (reference sequence). The CDR3 region has the DNA TGTGCCTGCAGCGACAGAGAGTTCAATGAGCAGTTCTTC. Residues: CACSDREFNEQFF. Supplemented by reference TRBV7-9 and TRBJ2-1, the full variable domain reads DTGVSQNPRHKITKRGQNVTFRCDPISEHNRLYWYRQTLGQGPEFLTYFQNEAQLEKSRLLSDRFSAERPKGSFSTLEIQRTEQGDSAMYLCACSDREFNEQFFGPGTRLTVL.

The chain is built from TRBV11-2 and TRBJ2-7, with a tentative D call TRBD2 (5 bases). Trimming shortened V by 2 bases and J by 6 bases, and 11 bases separated the two germline ends. This CDR3 has 13 amino acids. Germline V gives CDR1 SGHAT, CDR2 FQNNGV. The chain's CDR3 is CASSLREISEQYF. The CDR3 region has the DNA TGTGCCAGCAGCTTAAGGGAGATCTCCGAGCAGTACTTC.

In its sample, this clonotype was seen a few times. An end of the junction differs from the germline gene, which may be a read error. The genes are TRBV7-2 and TRBJ2-1; TRBD2 matches 7 bases. The CDR3 extends over 16 amino acids. Per germline, CDR1 SGHTA and CDR2 FQGNSA. CDR3 region: CASSLSLLASCNEQFF. The CDR3 DNA follows: TGTGCCAGCAGTTTATCGCTACTAGCGTCCTGCAATGAGCAGTTCTTC.

For this clonotype: The CDR3 ends on some other residue instead of the conserved phenylalanine or tryptophan, so this is likely a read error. No DNA is shown, since the ends of the CDR3 on it are uncertain; the CDR3 is the one TCRdb lists. This chain uses TRBV4-2 with TRBJ2-7; TRBD2, the table's D call, lacks a check against the DNA. The CDR3 extends over 14 residues, inclusive of both ends. Germline V gene data show CDR1 as LGHNA and CDR2 as YNFKEQ. CDR3 in amino acids: CASSGTGTSGSYHL.

Comment on this clonotype: This is likely a read error, given that the CDR3 carries no conserved phenylalanine or tryptophan at its end. The chain joins TRBV5-1 to TRBJ2-7, with D possibly being TRBD2 (5 bases). The CDR3 runs 15 residues. CDR1 SGHRS and CDR2 YFSETQ come from the germline V gene. Trimming took off 0 bases at V and 5 bases at J, with 15 bases between the two ends. CDR3: CASSLDAGGPHEQYS. Written as DNA, the CDR3 is TGCGCCAGCAGCTTGGACGCTGGCGGGCCCCACGAGCAGTACTCC.

This clonotype turned up a few times. The junction shows a germline mismatch at one end, possibly a read error. The rearrangement joins TRBV6-1 to TRBJ2-1; D remains ambiguous. The CDR3 runs 15 residues. Germline V gives CDR1 MNHNS, CDR2 SASEGT. CDR3 in DNA: TGTGCCAGCAGTGAAGAAGTCGTAGCATACACTGAGCAGTCATTC. This codes for CASSEEVVAYTEQSF.

With respect to this clonotype: This may be a read error: a much more frequent sequence differs by one nucleotide. Since the CDR3 does not end with the conserved phenylalanine or tryptophan, this likely comes from a read error. V gene TRBV11-2 combines with J gene TRBJ2-1; D gene ambiguous. Trimming removed 5 bases at V and 6 bases at J, with 11 bases between. The CDR3 extends over 13 amino acids. The germline CDR1 and CDR2 sequences are SGHAT and FQNNGV. In nucleotides, the CDR3 is TGTGCCAGCAGCCTCTCCCCAACCAATGAGCAGTTCTCC. This gives the protein CASSLSPTNEQFS.

This chain links TRBV11-2 with TRBJ2-5; D may correspond to TRBD1 or TRBD2 (7 bases each). Per germline, CDR1 SGHAT and CDR2 FQNNGV. CDR3 length: 14 residues. Trimming removed 5 bases at V and 5 bases at J, with 15 bases between. The CDR3 region has the DNA TGTGCCAGCAGCCAGGGGGGGTCCCCGGAGACCCAGTACTTC. This encodes CASSQGGSPETQYF.

The CDR3 DNA reads as TGTGCCAGCAGTGAGATGACTAGCCGGGGCGGGAATACGCAGTATTTT. This translates into CASSEMTSRGGNTQYF. The V gene is TRBV6-6, the J gene TRBJ2-3, with TRBD2 matching over 7 bases. Germline trimming cut 5 bases from V and 7 bases from J; bases unmatched to any gene: 15. Looked up from germline, CDR1 is MNHNY and CDR2 is SVGAGI (reference sequence). This CDR3 comprises 16 residues.